This T cell receptor (beta chain) was retrieved from a study of cytomegalovirus exposure and HLA in healthy donors. Study-level information: There were 65 million to 85 million unique TCRs (from HLA-typed donors) in an early data release.

With 60 Vbeta and 13 Jbeta primers, the PCR was carried out. The assay was immunoSEQ multiplex PCR, and TCRdb's table has in-frame clones only and misses some. The table shows 96,000 or so clones, with approximately 72% occurring only once. This clone was seen just once. Germline-derived CDR1 and CDR2 are MNHEY and SMNVEV (reference sequence). The CDR3 totals 16 residues. Trimming took off 3 bases at V and 10 bases at J, with 19 bases between the two ends. The source material was PBMCs. The clonotype originates from a woman in her 70s in good health and CMV-seropositive. The chain links TRBV27 to TRBJ1-6; a possible D gene is TRBD1 (5 bases). This CDR3 is CASSFQGGQGNSPLHF. The DNA of the CDR3 is TGTGCCAGCAGTTTTCAGGGTGGGCAGGGTAACTCACCCCTCCACTTT.